This entry lists 11 T cell receptor beta chains sequenced from one sample in a study of beta chain features in type 1 diabetes. Study findings and constraints: Shorter TCRB CDR3s, moderately but significantly so, marked every one of the four CD4+ subsets in Type 1 diabetes patients.

What was sequenced were expressed TCRB transcripts, since all of the isolated RNA had been reverse transcribed. Some clones are missing from TCRdb's copy, which holds only in-frame ones; the method was immunoSEQ multiplex PCR. The sample shows 500,000 to 650,000 clones, roughly 12% of them seen only once. Their target antigens are unknown. The sequencing sample was made of naive CD4+ T cells from blood. Source of these receptors: a man younger than 45 with type 1 diabetes.

This clone was counted a few times. This sequence joins TRBV7-2 and TRBJ1-2; 11 bases are shared with TRBD1. This CDR3 spans 16 amino acids. From germline, CDR1 is SGHTA and CDR2 FQGNSA. Trimming removed 3 bases from V and 4 bases from J; junction bases left unmatched: 7. CDR3 nucleotides: TGTGCCAGCAGCTTTCCTCCCGGGACAGGGGGCTATGGCTACACCTTC. It encodes CASSFPPGTGGYGYTF.

The chain links TRBV5-6 to TRBJ2-1; 12 bases line up with TRBD2. Germline-derived CDR1 and CDR2 are SGHDT and YYEEEE. V was clipped by 5 bases and J by 6 bases; unmatched bases: 6. The CDR3 is 15 residues long. The CDR3 nucleotides are TGTGCCAGCAGTCGGACTAGCGGGGTTACCAATGAGCAGTTCTTC. Translating it yields CASSRTSGVTNEQFF. The full variable domain, rest sourced from reference TRBV5-6 and TRBJ2-1, is DAGVTQSPTHLIKTRGQQVTLRCSPKSGHDTVSWYQQALGQGPQFIFQYYEEEERQRGNFPDRFSGHQFPNYSSELNVNALLLGDSALYLCASSRTSGVTNEQFFGPGTRLTVL.

The rearrangement uses TRBV6-6 and TRBJ2-1; 7 positions agree with TRBD2. The V gene's germline CDR1 is MNHNY and CDR2 SVGAGI (reference sequence). V was pared by 3 bases and J by 5 bases, with 10 bases of the junction left unmatched. The CDR3 spans 16 residues. CDR3 sequence (DNA): TGTGCCAGCAGTTATGAGGGACTACCAATCGACAATGAGCAGTTCTTC. This encodes CASSYEGLPIDNEQFF.

The chain links TRBV27 to TRBJ1-6; 7 bases fit TRBD1. The germline V gene encodes CDR1 MNHEY and CDR2 SMNVEV (reference sequence). This CDR3 comprises 15 residues. Trimming at V came to 10 bases and at J to 5 bases, leaving 11 bases not matched to a gene. The CDR3: CATAGRGQHNSPLHF. The CDR3 region has the DNA TGTGCCACCGCTGGGCGGGGACAGCATAATTCACCCCTCCACTTT.

This clone was detected a few times. The chain recombines TRBV7-9 with TRBJ2-4; D remains ambiguous. Trimming removed 5 bases from V and 3 bases from J, with 8 bases in between. From germline, CDR1 is SEHNR and CDR2 FQNEAQ (reference sequence). The CDR3 runs 13 residues. CDR3 protein: CASSPLGKNIQYF. The CDR3 DNA is TGTGCCAGCAGCCCCCTAGGCAAAAACATTCAGTACTTC.

This chain joins TRBV5-1 and TRBJ2-5; TRBD1 matches 7 bases. The CDR3 has 13 amino acids. From germline, CDR1 is SGHRS and CDR2 YFSETQ. Trimming cost V 2 bases and J 3 bases; bases outside gene matches: 1. The CDR3 region is CASSFQGEETQYF. In DNA form, the CDR3 reads TGCGCCAGCAGCTTTCAGGGGGAAGAGACCCAGTACTTC.

This chain joins TRBV7-9 and TRBJ2-7; 7 nucleotides line up with TRBD1. CDR3 length: 14 residues. Germline V gives CDR1 SEHNR, CDR2 FQNEAQ (reference sequence). Trimming removed 7 bases from V and 3 bases from J; junction bases left unmatched: 9. CDR3 DNA: TGTGCCAGCACCACAAACAGGGGTGGCTACGAGCAGTACTTC. It encodes CASTTNRGGYEQYF.

The DNA of the CDR3 is TGTGCCAGCAGCGTGGGCGGGAGGCCCCCAGAGACCCAGTACTTC. Its translation is CASSVGGRPPETQYF. This sequence joins TRBV9 and TRBJ2-5, with 8 bases lining up with TRBD2. The CDR3 runs to 15 residues. Trimming took 2 bases from V and 4 from J; bases not matched to a gene: 7. The germline CDR1 and CDR2 sequences are SGDLS and YYNGEE.

The V call is TRBV29-1, the J call TRBJ2-7, with D unresolved. This CDR3 contains 13 residues. Germline lookup yields CDR1 SQVTM and CDR2 ANQGSEA. Between the trimmed V and J ends, which lost 6 bases and 6 bases, there was a span of 18 bases. CDR3 coding DNA: TGCAGCGTGACAAGACCCGGCAGCGCCGAGCAGTACTTC. Amino acids: CSVTRPGSAEQYF.

V is TRBV7-9 and J is TRBJ2-7, with D possibly matching TRBD2 (5 bases). The CDR3 has 14 amino acids. V was trimmed by 0 bases and J by 0 bases, leaving 6 bases between them. The V gene's germline CDR1 is SEHNR and CDR2 FQNEAQ (reference sequence). The CDR3 DNA reads as TGTGCCAGCAGCTTAGCGGAGGTCTCCTACGAGCAGTACTTC. Amino acids: CASSLAEVSYEQYF. The variable domain in full, with the rest retrieved from reference TRBV7-9 and TRBJ2-7, is DTGVSQNPRHKITKRGQNVTFRCDPISEHNRLYWYRQTLGQGPEFLTYFQNEAQLEKSRLLSDRFSAERPKGSFSTLEIQRTEQGDSAMYLCASSLAEVSYEQYFGPGTRLTVT.

The chain combines TRBV7-2 with TRBJ1-2, with D possibly TRBD1 on 6 matching bases. CDR3 size: 11 residues. With 5 bases removed from V and 12 bases from J, the gap between germline ends came to 13 bases. Germline loops: CDR1 SGHTA, CDR2 FQGNSA. CDR3 region: CASSHQWGHTF. CDR3 DNA sequence: TGTGCCAGCAGCCATCAGTGGGGGCACACCTTC.